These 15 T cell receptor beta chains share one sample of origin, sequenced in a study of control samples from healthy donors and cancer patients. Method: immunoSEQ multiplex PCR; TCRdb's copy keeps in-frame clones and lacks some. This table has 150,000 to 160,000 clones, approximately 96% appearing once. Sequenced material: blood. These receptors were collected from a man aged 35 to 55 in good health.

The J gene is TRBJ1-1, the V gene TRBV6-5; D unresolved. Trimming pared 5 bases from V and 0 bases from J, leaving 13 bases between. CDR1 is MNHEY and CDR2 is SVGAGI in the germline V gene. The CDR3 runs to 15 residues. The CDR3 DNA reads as TGTGCCAGCAGTATTCTACACGGCATGAACACTGAAGCTTTCTTT. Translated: CASSILHGMNTEAFF.

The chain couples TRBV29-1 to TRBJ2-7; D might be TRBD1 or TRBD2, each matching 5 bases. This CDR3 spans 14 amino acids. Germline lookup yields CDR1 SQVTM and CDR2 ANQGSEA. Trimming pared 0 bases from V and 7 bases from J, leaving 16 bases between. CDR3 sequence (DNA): TGCAGCGTTGAAGATAGTGAGGGATGGGGGGAGCAGTACTTC. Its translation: CSVEDSEGWGEQYF.

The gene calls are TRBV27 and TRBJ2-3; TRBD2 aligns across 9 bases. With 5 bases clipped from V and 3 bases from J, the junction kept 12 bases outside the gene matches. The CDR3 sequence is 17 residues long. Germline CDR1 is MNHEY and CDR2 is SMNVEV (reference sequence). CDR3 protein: CASSPLGAGGPTDTQYF. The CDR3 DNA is TGTGCCAGCAGTCCCCTCGGGGCGGGGGGGCCAACAGATACGCAGTATTTT.

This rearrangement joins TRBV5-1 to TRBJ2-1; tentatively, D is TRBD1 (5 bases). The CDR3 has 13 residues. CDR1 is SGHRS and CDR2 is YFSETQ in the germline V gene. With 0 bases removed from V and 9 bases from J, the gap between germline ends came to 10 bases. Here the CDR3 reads CASSLEGYGEQFF. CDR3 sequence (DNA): TGCGCCAGCAGCTTGGAGGGGTACGGTGAGCAGTTCTTC.

CDR3 nucleotide sequence: TGTGCCAGCAGTTACACGACAGATACGCAGTATTTT. Encoded protein: CASSYTTDTQYF. The chain combines TRBV6-2 or TRBV6-3 with TRBJ2-3; D gene uncertain. Germline V CDR1 and CDR2: MNHEY, SVGEGT. Trimming left V 2 bases short and J 3 bases short, with 3 bases between. The CDR3 totals 12 residues.

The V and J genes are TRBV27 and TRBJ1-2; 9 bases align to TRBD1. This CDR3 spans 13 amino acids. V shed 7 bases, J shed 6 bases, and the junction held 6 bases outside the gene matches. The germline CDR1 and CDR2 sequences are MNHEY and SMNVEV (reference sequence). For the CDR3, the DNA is TGTGCCAGCACTGGGACAGGGCGCGATGGCTACACCTTC. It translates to CASTGTGRDGYTF.

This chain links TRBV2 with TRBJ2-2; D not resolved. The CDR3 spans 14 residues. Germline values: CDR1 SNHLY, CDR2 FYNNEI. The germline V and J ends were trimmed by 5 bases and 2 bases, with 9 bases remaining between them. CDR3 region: CASSMTLNTGELFF. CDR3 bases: TGTGCCAGCAGTATGACACTTAACACCGGGGAGCTGTTTTTT. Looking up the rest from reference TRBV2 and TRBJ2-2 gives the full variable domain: EPEVTQTPSHQVTQMGQEVILRCVPISNHLYFYWYRQILGQKVEFLVSFYNNEISEKSEIFDDQFSVERPDGSNFTLKIRSTKLEDSAMYFCASSMTLNTGELFFGEGSRLTVL.

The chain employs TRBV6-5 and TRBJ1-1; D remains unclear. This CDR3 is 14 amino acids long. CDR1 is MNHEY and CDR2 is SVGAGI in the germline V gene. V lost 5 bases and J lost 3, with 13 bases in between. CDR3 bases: TGTGCCAGCAGTCGGGGAGGGATATACACTGAAGCTTTCTTT. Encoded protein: CASSRGGIYTEAFF.

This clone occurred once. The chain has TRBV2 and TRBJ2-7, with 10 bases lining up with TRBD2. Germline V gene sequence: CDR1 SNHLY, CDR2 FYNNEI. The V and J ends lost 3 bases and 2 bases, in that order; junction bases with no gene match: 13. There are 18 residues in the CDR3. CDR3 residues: CASSESSSGGTITYEQYF. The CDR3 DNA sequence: TGTGCCAGCAGTGAGTCAAGTAGCGGGGGGACCATAACCTACGAGCAGTACTTC.

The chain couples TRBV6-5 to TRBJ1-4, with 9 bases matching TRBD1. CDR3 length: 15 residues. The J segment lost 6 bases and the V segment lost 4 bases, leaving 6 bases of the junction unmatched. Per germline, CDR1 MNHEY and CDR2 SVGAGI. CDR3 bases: TGTGCCAGCAGTTGGACAGGGGCGGGGGATGAAAAACTGTTTTTT. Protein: CASSWTGAGDEKLFF.

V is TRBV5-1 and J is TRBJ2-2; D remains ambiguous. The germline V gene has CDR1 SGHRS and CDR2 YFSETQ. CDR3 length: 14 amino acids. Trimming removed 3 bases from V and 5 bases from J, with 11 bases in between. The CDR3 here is CASSSMESTGELFF. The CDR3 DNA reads TGCGCCAGCAGCTCCATGGAGTCTACCGGGGAGCTGTTTTTT.

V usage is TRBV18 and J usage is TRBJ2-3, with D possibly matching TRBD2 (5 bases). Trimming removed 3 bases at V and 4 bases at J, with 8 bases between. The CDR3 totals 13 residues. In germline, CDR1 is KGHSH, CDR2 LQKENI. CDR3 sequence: CASSPSLADTQYF. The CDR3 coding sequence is TGTGCCAGCTCACCCTCACTAGCAGATACGCAGTATTTT.

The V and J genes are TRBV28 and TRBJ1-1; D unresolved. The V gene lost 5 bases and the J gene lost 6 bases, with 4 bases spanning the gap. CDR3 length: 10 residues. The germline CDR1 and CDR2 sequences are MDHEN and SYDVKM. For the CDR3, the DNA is TGTGCCAGCAGTGGCGCTGAAGCTTTCTTT. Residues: CASSGAEAFF.

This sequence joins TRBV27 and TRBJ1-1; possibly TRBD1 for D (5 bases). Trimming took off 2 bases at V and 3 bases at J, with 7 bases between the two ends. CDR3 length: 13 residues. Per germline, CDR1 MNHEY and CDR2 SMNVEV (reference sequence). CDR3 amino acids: CASSLKGYTEAFF. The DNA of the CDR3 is TGTGCCAGCAGTTTAAAGGGGTACACTGAAGCTTTCTTT.

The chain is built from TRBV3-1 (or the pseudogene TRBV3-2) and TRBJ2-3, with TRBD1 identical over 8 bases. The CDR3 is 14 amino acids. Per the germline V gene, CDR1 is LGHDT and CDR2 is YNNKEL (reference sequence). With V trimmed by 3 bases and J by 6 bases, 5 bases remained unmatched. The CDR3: CASSHSHRGDTQYF. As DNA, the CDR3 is TGTGCCAGCAGCCACTCTCACAGGGGGGATACGCAGTATTTT.